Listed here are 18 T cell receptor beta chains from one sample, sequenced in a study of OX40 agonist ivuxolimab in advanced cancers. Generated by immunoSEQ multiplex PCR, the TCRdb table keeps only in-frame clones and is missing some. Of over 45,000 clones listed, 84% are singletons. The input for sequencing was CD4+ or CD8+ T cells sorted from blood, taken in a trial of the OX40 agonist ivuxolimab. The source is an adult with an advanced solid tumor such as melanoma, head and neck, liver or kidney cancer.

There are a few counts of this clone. The CDR3 is CASSSTGTGATTRFNSYNSPLHF. The CDR3 bases are TGCGCCAGCAGCTCCACCGGGACAGGGGCGACTACTAGATTTAACTCCTATAATTCACCCCTCCACTTT. The genes are TRBV5-1 and TRBJ1-6, with 10 bases aligning to TRBD1. From germline, CDR1 is SGHRS and CDR2 YFSETQ. The CDR3 runs 23 residues. V trimming: 3 bases; J trimming: 0 bases; junction bases outside the gene matches: 21.

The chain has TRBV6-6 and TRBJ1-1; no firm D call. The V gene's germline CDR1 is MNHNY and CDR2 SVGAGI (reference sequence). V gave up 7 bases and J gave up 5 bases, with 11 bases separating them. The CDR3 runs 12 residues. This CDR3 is CASTGGGTEAFF. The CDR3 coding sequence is TGTGCCAGCACAGGAGGAGGGACTGAAGCTTTCTTT.

CDR3 in amino acids: CASSLRGFETQYF. The CDR3 bases are TGTGCCAGCAGTTTAAGAGGTTTCGAGACCCAGTACTTC. The genes are TRBV27 and TRBJ2-5; D gene ambiguous. The V end was cut by 2 bases, the J end by 5 bases, with 9 bases between. This CDR3 has 13 amino acids. Germline-derived CDR1 and CDR2 are MNHEY and SMNVEV (reference sequence).

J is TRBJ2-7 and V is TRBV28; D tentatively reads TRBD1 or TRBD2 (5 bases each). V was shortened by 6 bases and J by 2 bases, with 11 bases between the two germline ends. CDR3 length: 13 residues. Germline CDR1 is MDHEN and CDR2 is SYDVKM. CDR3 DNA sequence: TGTGCCAGCAGGGGGACGGAGCCCTACGAGCAGTACTTC. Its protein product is CASRGTEPYEQYF.

CDR3 nucleotides: TGTGCCTGGAGCCTCACAGGGGGAAATGATCAGCCCCAGCATTTT. Its protein product is CAWSLTGGNDQPQHF. J is TRBJ1-5 and V is TRBV30; 8 bases map to TRBD1. Germline V gene lookup returns CDR1 GTSNPN and CDR2 SVGIG (reference sequence). V lost 3 bases and J lost 5; bases outside the gene matches: 9. The CDR3 is made up of 15 amino acids.

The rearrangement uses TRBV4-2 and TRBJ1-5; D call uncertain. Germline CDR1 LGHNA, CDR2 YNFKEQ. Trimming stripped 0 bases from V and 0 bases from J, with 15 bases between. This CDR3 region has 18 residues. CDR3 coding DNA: TGTGCCAGCAGCCAAGAAAGGGCAGTTTTTAATAGCAATCAGCCCCAGCATTTT. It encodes CASSQERAVFNSNQPQHF.

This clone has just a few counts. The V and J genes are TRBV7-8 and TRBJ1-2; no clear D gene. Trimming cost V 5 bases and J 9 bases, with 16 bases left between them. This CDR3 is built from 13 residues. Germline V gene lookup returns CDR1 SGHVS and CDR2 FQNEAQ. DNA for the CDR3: TGTGCCAGCAGCGATGGGCTAACGTCGAGCTACACCTTC. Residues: CASSDGLTSSYTF.

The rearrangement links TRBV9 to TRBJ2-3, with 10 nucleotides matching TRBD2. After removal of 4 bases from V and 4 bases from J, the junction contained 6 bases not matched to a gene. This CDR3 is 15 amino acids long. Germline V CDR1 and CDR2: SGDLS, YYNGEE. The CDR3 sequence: CASSRAGGLADTQYF. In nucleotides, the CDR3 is TGTGCCAGCAGCAGAGCGGGGGGGTTGGCAGATACGCAGTATTTT.

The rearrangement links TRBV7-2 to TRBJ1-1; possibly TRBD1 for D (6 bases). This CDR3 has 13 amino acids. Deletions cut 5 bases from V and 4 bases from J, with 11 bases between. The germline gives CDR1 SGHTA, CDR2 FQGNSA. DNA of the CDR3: TGTGCCAGCAGCGGGGGCCGATTCACTGAAGCTTTCTTT. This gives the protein CASSGGRFTEAFF.

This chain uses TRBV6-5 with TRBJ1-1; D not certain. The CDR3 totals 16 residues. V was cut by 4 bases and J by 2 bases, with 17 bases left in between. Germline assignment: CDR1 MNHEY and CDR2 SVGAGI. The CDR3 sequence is CASSSAQKRVNTEAFF. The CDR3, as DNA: TGTGCCAGCAGTTCCGCCCAGAAGAGGGTTAACACTGAAGCTTTCTTT.

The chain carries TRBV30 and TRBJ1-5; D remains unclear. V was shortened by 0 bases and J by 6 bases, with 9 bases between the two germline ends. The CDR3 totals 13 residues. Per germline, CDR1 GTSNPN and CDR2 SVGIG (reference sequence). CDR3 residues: CAWSVQFSQPQHF. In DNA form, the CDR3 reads TGTGCCTGGAGTGTACAATTCAGTCAGCCCCAGCATTTT.

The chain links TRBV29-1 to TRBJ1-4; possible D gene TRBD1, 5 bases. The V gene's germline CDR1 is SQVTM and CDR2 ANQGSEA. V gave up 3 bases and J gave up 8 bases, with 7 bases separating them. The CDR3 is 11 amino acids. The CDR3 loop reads CSVDWGEKLFF. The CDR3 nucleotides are TGCAGCGTTGACTGGGGCGAAAAACTGTTTTTT.

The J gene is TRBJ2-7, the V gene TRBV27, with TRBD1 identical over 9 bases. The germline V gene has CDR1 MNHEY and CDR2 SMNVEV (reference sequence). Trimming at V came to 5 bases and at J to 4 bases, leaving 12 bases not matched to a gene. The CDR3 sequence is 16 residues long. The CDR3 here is CASSTRDRGVWYEQYF. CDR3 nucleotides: TGTGCCAGCAGTACCAGAGACAGGGGGGTTTGGTACGAGCAGTACTTC.

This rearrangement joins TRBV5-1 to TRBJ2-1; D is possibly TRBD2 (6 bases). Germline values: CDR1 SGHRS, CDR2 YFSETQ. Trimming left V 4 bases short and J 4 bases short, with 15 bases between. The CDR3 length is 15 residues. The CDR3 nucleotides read TGCGCCAGCAGCCCGGCCGGAGGGAATTACAATGAGCAGTTCTTC. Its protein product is CASSPAGGNYNEQFF.

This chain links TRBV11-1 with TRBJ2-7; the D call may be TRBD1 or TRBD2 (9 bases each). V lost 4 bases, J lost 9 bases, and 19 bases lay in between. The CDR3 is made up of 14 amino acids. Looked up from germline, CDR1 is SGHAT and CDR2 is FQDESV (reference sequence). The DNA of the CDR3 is TGTGCCAGCAGCTACCTAGCGGGACAGGGTAGGCAGTACTTC. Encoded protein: CASSYLAGQGRQYF. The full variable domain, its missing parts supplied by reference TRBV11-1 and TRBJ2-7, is EAEVAQSPRYKITEKSQAVAFWCDPISGHATLYWYRQILGQGPELLVQFQDESVVDDSQLPKDRFSAERLKGVDSTLKIQPAELGDSAMYLCASSYLAGQGRQYFGPGTRLTVT.

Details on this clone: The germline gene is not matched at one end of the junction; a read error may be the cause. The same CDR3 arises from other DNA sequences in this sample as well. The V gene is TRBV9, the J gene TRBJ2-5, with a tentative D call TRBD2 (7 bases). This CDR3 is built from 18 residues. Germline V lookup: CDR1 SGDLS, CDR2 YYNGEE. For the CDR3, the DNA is TGCGCCAGCAGCGTAGCTGGCAGGGGCGGGGGAGAACAAGAGACCCAGTACTTC. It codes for CASSVAGRGGGEQETQYF. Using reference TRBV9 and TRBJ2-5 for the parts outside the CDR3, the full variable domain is DSGVTQTPKHLITATGQRVTLRCSPRSGDLSVYWYQQSLDQGLQFLIQYYNGEERAKGNILERFSAQQFPDLHSELNLSSLELGDSALYFCASSVAGRGGGEQETQYFGPGTRLLVL.

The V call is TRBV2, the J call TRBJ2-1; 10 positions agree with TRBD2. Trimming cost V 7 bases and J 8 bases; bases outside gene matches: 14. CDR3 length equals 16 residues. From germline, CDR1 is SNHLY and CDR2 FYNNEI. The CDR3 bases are TGTGCCAGCATCCGGGCTAGCGGGAGACCCCCCGATGAGCAGTTCTTC. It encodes CASIRASGRPPDEQFF.

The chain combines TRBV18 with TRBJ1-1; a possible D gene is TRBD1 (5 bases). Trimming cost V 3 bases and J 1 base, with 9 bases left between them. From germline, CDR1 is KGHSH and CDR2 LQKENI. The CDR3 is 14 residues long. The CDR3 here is CASSPGLRNTEAFF. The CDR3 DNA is TGTGCCAGCTCACCGGGACTCCGGAACACTGAAGCTTTCTTT.